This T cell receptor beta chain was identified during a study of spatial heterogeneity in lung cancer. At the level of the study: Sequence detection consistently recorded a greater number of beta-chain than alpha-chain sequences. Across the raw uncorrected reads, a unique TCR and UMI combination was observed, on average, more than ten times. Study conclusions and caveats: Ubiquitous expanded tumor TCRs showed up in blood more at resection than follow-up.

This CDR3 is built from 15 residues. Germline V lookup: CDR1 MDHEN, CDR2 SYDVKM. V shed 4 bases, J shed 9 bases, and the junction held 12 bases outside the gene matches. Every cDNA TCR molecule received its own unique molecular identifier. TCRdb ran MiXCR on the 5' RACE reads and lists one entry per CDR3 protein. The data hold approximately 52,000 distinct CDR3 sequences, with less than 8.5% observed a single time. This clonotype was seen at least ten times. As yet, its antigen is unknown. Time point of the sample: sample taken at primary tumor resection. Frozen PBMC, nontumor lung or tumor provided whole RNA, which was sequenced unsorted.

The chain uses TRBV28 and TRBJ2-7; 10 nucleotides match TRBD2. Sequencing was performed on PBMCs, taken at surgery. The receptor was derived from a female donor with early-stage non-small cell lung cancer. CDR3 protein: CASSSHSGGTRGQYF. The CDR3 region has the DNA TGTGCCAGCAGTTCCCATAGCGGGGGGACCCGCGGGCAGTACTTC.